These 18 T cell receptor beta chains share one sample of origin, sequenced in a study of read filtering for tumor transcriptome and immune sequencing. The library was built from about 400 ng RNA with molecular barcoded adaptors for alpha/delta and beta/gamma chains. TCRdb re-called the reads with MiXCR, one entry per CDR3 protein. Among nearly 60,000 distinct CDR3 sequences listed, about 12% were seen once. Specimen: a population of CD138-negative cells sorted from bone marrow. These receptors originate from a donor at least 40 years old with multiple myeloma.

In this sample, this clonotype turned up many times. This sequence joins TRBV19 and TRBJ1-5, with 7 bases aligning to TRBD1. Per the germline V gene, CDR1 is LNHDA and CDR2 is SQIVND (reference sequence). V dropped 5 bases and J dropped 0; count of bases not matched to a gene: 7. The CDR3 extends over 16 amino acids. The chain's CDR3 is CASSPRGGYSNQPQHF. For the CDR3, the DNA is TGTGCCAGTAGTCCCCGAGGGGGCTATAGCAATCAGCCCCAGCATTTT. Full variable domain (outside the CDR3, taken from reference TRBV19 and TRBJ1-5): DGGITQSPKYLFRKEGQNVTLSCEQNLNHDAMYWYRQDPGQGLRLIYYSQIVNDFQKGDIAEGYSVSREKKESFPLTVTSAQKNPTAFYLCASSPRGGYSNQPQHFGDGTRLSIL.

This clonotype was recorded many times. This chain joins TRBV20-1 and TRBJ1-5; D remains ambiguous. The CDR3 runs to 16 residues. V gave up 2 bases and J gave up 7 bases, with 21 bases separating them. CDR1 is DFQATT and CDR2 is SNEGSKA in the germline V gene (reference sequence). CDR3 DNA: TGCAGTGCTAGATCTGTAGAGAGGGTTGCGGAACAGCCCCAGCATTTT. It yields the protein CSARSVERVAEQPQHF.

In its sample, this clonotype was seen many times. V usage is TRBV18 and J usage is TRBJ1-1, with D unclear. CDR3 length: 13 residues. The germline gives CDR1 KGHSH, CDR2 LQKENI. V was pared by 6 bases and J by 4 bases, with 12 bases between. For the CDR3, the DNA is TGTGCCAGCTCGCGCCCTGGAGGCACTGAAGCTTTCTTT. Translated: CASSRPGGTEAFF.

This clonotype was seen many times. V is TRBV6-5 and J is TRBJ2-1; D is unclear. Germline V gene lookup returns CDR1 MNHEY and CDR2 SVGAGI. This CDR3 is built from 12 residues. V lost 2 bases and J lost 6, with 5 bases in between. CDR3 sequence: CASSYRTNEQFF. The CDR3 nucleotides read TGTGCCAGCAGTTACAGAACCAATGAGCAGTTCTTC.

This clonotype was counted ten times or more. The gene calls are TRBV20-1 and TRBJ1-5; D unresolved. V lost 5 bases and J lost 5, with 13 bases in between. The CDR3 sequence is 13 residues long. Germline assignment: CDR1 DFQATT and CDR2 SNEGSKA (reference sequence). CDR3 residues: CSAPPEWDQPQHF. The CDR3 DNA reads as TGCAGTGCTCCCCCTGAATGGGATCAGCCCCAGCATTTT.

This clonotype appeared many times. This chain links TRBV11-2 with TRBJ2-1, with D unresolved. Germline V gene data show CDR1 as SGHAT and CDR2 as FQNNGV. The V and J ends lost 2 bases and 4 bases respectively, with 12 bases between them. The CDR3 covers 15 residues. The CDR3 bases are TGTGCCAGCAGCTTAACTGGGATCTATTACAATGAGCAGTTCTTC. Its protein is CASSLTGIYYNEQFF.

This clonotype was seen repeatedly, ten times or more. This chain uses TRBV5-1 with TRBJ2-1, with D possibly called TRBD1 or TRBD2 (5 bases each). The V gene lost 0 bases and the J gene lost 7 bases, with 8 bases spanning the gap. Germline CDR1 SGHRS, CDR2 YFSETQ. CDR3 length equals 13 residues. DNA for the CDR3: TGCGCCAGCAGCTTGGCAGAGGGGAATGAGCAGTTCTTC. This sequence encodes CASSLAEGNEQFF.

With respect to this clonotype: A much larger clone lies one base from this, so it may be a read error. The genes are TRBV3-1 and TRBJ2-1, with unresolved D. The germline V gene encodes CDR1 LGHDT and CDR2 YNNKEL (reference sequence). This CDR3 contains 12 residues. CDR3 loop: CASSQRVNGQFF. CDR3 nucleotide sequence: TGTGCCAGCAGCCAGCGCGTCAATGGGCAGTTCTTC.

The sample holds many counts of this clonotype. The V call is TRBV5-1, the J call TRBJ1-1; tentative D call: TRBD1 (5 bases). Germline V lookup: CDR1 SGHRS, CDR2 YFSETQ. The CDR3 totals 15 residues. V was trimmed by 3 bases and J by 1 base, leaving 13 bases between them. The CDR3 loop is CASSSFAGTNTEAFF. CDR3 nucleotide sequence: TGCGCCAGCAGCTCGTTCGCGGGGACGAACACTGAAGCTTTCTTT.

This clonotype has ten or more counts. The chain uses TRBV29-1 and TRBJ2-5; no firm D call. Trimming pared 6 bases from V and 5 bases from J, leaving 16 bases between. The germline gives CDR1 SQVTM, CDR2 ANQGSEA. The CDR3 has 13 amino acids. CDR3 amino acids: CSVVDGGRETQYF. CDR3 bases: TGCAGCGTGGTGGACGGCGGTAGGGAGACCCAGTACTTC.

This clonotype came up many times. The genes are TRBV29-1 and TRBJ2-1; a possible D gene is TRBD2 (7 bases). The CDR3 covers 12 residues. Germline CDR1 SQVTM, CDR2 ANQGSEA. With 4 bases removed from V and 6 bases from J, the gap between germline ends came to 10 bases. The CDR3 spells CSVAGGPNEQFF. The CDR3 bases are TGCAGCGTTGCGGGGGGCCCCAATGAGCAGTTCTTC.

The chain carries TRBV7-2 and TRBJ1-5; the D gene is possibly TRBD1 (6 bases). The CDR3 runs to 18 residues. The germline V and J ends were trimmed by 1 base and 0 bases, with 16 bases remaining between them. CDR1 and CDR2 from the germline V gene are SGHTA and FQGNSA. The CDR3 protein is CASSLVGRGFGSNQPQHF. CDR3 in DNA: TGTGCCAGCAGCTTAGTCGGCAGGGGTTTCGGTAGCAATCAGCCCCAGCATTTT.

The table lists this clonotype with many counts. This rearrangement joins TRBV5-1 to TRBJ2-7; 7 nucleotides match TRBD2. The trim removed 0 bases at V and 1 base at J, leaving 4 bases unmatched. The germline gives CDR1 SGHRS, CDR2 YFSETQ. The CDR3 contains 15 residues. As DNA, the CDR3 is TGCGCCAGCAGCTTGGGCGGGGGTGGTTCCTACGAGCAGTACTTC. Its translation: CASSLGGGGSYEQYF.

This clonotype was seen more than once but under ten times. It may be a read error: a sequence one base away is much more abundant. The gene calls are TRBV12-3 or TRBV12-4 and TRBJ1-1, with 9 nucleotides matching TRBD1. The CDR3 loop spans 16 amino acids. The J segment lost 4 bases and the V segment lost 8 bases, leaving 14 bases of the junction unmatched. DNA for the CDR3: TGTGCCAGCGGTGTAAACAGGGGGCGCGGGATCACTGAAGCTTTCTTT. Amino acid sequence: CASGVNRGRGITEAFF.

With regard to this clonotype: A read error may explain this, as a much larger clone is one base away. The V and J genes are TRBV7-6 and TRBJ1-4; D is uncertain. This CDR3 spans 14 amino acids. CDR1 and CDR2 from the germline V gene are SGHVS and FNYEAQ. The CDR3 DNA reads TGTGCCGGCAGCTTAGGAACAGCTAATGAAAAACTGTTTTTT. This encodes CAGSLGTANEKLFF.

In its sample, this clonotype was seen many times. The V gene is TRBV20-1, the J gene TRBJ1-5, with TRBD1 identical over 7 bases. The V gene end was trimmed by 0 bases and the J gene end by 4 bases; junction bases not matched to a gene: 15. The CDR3 consists of 18 residues. The germline V gene has CDR1 DFQATT and CDR2 SNEGSKA (reference sequence). CDR3 protein: CSARDYVRQGGRNQPQHF. As DNA, the CDR3 is TGCAGTGCTAGAGATTATGTTAGACAGGGAGGTAGAAATCAGCCCCAGCATTTT.

This clonotype has a handful of counts. The chain links TRBV20-1 to TRBJ1-1, with D unclear. CDR1 and CDR2 (germline): DFQATT, SNEGSKA (reference sequence). V lost 0 bases to trimming and J lost 7 bases, with 15 bases between them. This CDR3 spans 14 amino acids. CDR3 loop: CSARDTGGRSEAFF. CDR3 bases: TGCAGTGCTAGAGATACGGGCGGGAGGAGTGAAGCTTTCTTT.

This clonotype has at least ten counts. The chain has TRBV7-6 and TRBJ2-1, with 14 bases that match TRBD2. The J segment lost 0 bases and the V segment lost 5 bases, leaving 12 bases of the junction unmatched. Germline V gene sequence: CDR1 SGHVS, CDR2 FNYEAQ. CDR3 length: 20 amino acids. CDR3 sequence (DNA): TGTGCCAGCAGCCAGGACTCAGGACTAGCGGGGGGCAGCTCCTACAATGAGCAGTTCTTC. This translates into CASSQDSGLAGGSSYNEQFF.